Shown below are 18 T cell receptor beta chains from a single sample sequenced in a study of vaccination and CD4 T cells after COVID-19. Which antigens these TCRs recognize remains unknown. The Oncomine TCR Beta short-read assay generated sequence data from the DNA of cultured CD4+ T cells. Each CDR3 protein gets one entry after TCRdb re-called the PCR reads with MiXCR. The data contain about 16,000 distinct CDR3 sequences, roughly 60% of them seen just once; the ten biggest clones take up 7.4%. Treatment noted: roughly ten-day PBMC culture with coronavirus spike peptide pools or control peptides (ViraFEST assay). The sample consisted of CD4+ T cells from blood, cultured in vitro. Receptors were obtained from a human donor who had recovered from COVID-19.

This clonotype was observed a handful of times. The chain couples TRBV7-2 to TRBJ2-5, with D tentatively TRBD1 (6 bases). Trimming took off 8 bases at V and 2 bases at J, with 9 bases between the two ends. Germline CDR1 is SGHTA and CDR2 is FQGNSA. The CDR3 loop spans 12 amino acids. CDR3 loop: CASGQYQETQYF. Written as DNA, the CDR3 is TGTGCCAGCGGACAGTATCAAGAGACCCAGTACTTC.

This clonotype has just a few counts. The genes are TRBV20-1 and TRBJ2-5; 8 bases match TRBD1. CDR1 and CDR2 (germline): DFQATT, SNEGSKA (reference sequence). This CDR3 spans 13 amino acids. V trimming: 5 bases; J trimming: 1 base; junction bases outside the gene matches: 3. The CDR3 nucleotides read TGCAGTGCTCTAGGACAGGGCCAAGAGACCCAGTACTTC. Translating it yields CSALGQGQETQYF.

The rearrangement uses TRBV18 and TRBJ1-1, with a weak D call TRBD1 (6 bases). V was shortened by 6 bases and J by 3 bases, with 11 bases between the two germline ends. The germline V gene has CDR1 KGHSH and CDR2 LQKENI. The CDR3 has 13 amino acids. The CDR3 spells CASSQRGDTEAFF. The CDR3 DNA reads TGTGCCAGCTCCCAAAGGGGGGACACTGAAGCTTTCTTT.

This clonotype was seen a handful of times. This sequence joins TRBV5-6 and TRBJ2-4; D is undetermined. Germline-derived CDR1 and CDR2 are SGHDT and YYEEEE. V was shortened by 0 bases and J by 5 bases, with 15 bases between the two germline ends. The CDR3 loop spans 16 amino acids. CDR3 sequence (DNA): TGTGCCAGCAGCTTGGAGGGCCAAAGGCCCCAAAACATTCAGTACTTC. Translated: CASSLEGQRPQNIQYF. Using reference TRBV5-6 and TRBJ2-4 for the parts outside the CDR3, the full variable domain is DAGVTQSPTHLIKTRGQQVTLRCSPKSGHDTVSWYQQALGQGPQFIFQYYEEEERQRGNFPDRFSGHQFPNYSSELNVNALLLGDSALYLCASSLEGQRPQNIQYFGAGTRLSVL.

The chain is built from TRBV7-8 and TRBJ1-5; maybe TRBD1 (5 bases). Germline V gives CDR1 SGHVS, CDR2 FQNEAQ. The CDR3 extends over 14 amino acids. V was trimmed by 6 bases and J by 6 bases, leaving 15 bases between them. The CDR3 region is CASSQREGPQPQHF. CDR3 DNA: TGTGCCAGCAGTCAAAGGGAGGGGCCTCAGCCCCAGCATTTT.

This sequence joins TRBV20-1 and TRBJ1-6, with D uncertain. The CDR3 spans 13 residues. Trimming stripped 3 bases from V and 6 bases from J, with 9 bases between. Per the germline V gene, CDR1 is DFQATT and CDR2 is SNEGSKA (reference sequence). CDR3 residues: CSARTGINSPLHF. The CDR3 DNA sequence: TGCAGTGCTAGGACTGGGATTAATTCACCCCTCCACTTT.

The V gene is TRBV7-2, the J gene TRBJ2-2; TRBD2 aligns across 7 bases. This CDR3 region has 13 residues. The junction had 1 base not matched to a gene; V was cut back by 5 bases and J by 4 bases. CDR1 SGHTA and CDR2 FQGNSA come from the germline V gene. CDR3 amino acids: CASSPGGTGELFF. The CDR3 region has the DNA TGTGCCAGCAGCCCGGGGGGCACCGGGGAGCTGTTTTTT.

V is TRBV5-8 and J is TRBJ2-1; 7 bases map to TRBD1. Trimming cost V 2 bases and J 4 bases; bases outside gene matches: 9. The CDR3 extends over 16 amino acids. Germline V gene sequence: CDR1 SGHTS, CDR2 YDEGEE. The CDR3 reads CASSLLGQAAYNEQFF. The CDR3 DNA reads as TGTGCCAGCAGCTTACTCGGACAGGCTGCTTACAATGAGCAGTTCTTC.

The CDR3 nucleotides are TGCAGTGCTAGGGTGGCTCGGGGGACTAGCGGATACAATGAGCAGTTCTTC. This encodes CSARVARGTSGYNEQFF. The rearrangement uses TRBV20-1 and TRBJ2-1; 11 bases agree with TRBD2. Germline assignment: CDR1 DFQATT and CDR2 SNEGSKA (reference sequence). The V and J ends lost 3 bases and 4 bases, in that order; junction bases with no gene match: 11. The CDR3 is 17 residues long.

J is TRBJ1-6 and V is TRBV27, with a weak D call TRBD1 (5 bases). Germline V gives CDR1 MNHEY, CDR2 SMNVEV (reference sequence). This CDR3 comprises 18 residues. The germline V and J ends were trimmed by 1 base and 4 bases, with 17 bases remaining between them. The CDR3 DNA is TGTGCCAGCAGTTTATTTAATATCGCGGGACGGTATAATTCACCCCTCCACTTT. It codes for CASSLFNIAGRYNSPLHF.

V gene TRBV6-2 or TRBV6-3 combines with J gene TRBJ2-2; D call uncertain. V lost 3 bases, J lost 5 bases, and 7 bases lay in between. CDR3 length equals 13 residues. CDR1 and CDR2 (germline): MNHEY, SVGEGT. The CDR3 DNA is TGTGCCAGCAGTTATTTAAGTACCGGGGAGCTGTTTTTT. Amino acids: CASSYLSTGELFF.

The chain joins TRBV2 to TRBJ2-4; D gene uncertain. The germline V gene has CDR1 SNHLY and CDR2 FYNNEI. The CDR3 loop spans 14 amino acids. The V gene lost 5 bases and the J gene lost 8 bases, with 16 bases spanning the gap. The CDR3 region has the DNA TGTGCCAGCAGTCGGGTGAACAAAGGTGACATTCAGTACTTC. The encoded protein is CASSRVNKGDIQYF.

The chain has TRBV5-4 and TRBJ2-5; possible D gene TRBD2, 5 bases. CDR3 size: 13 residues. Looked up from germline, CDR1 is SGHNT and CDR2 is YYREEE (reference sequence). Trimming took 2 bases from V and 5 from J, leaving 10 bases between them. The CDR3 region is CASSFSGEETQYF. In DNA, the CDR3 is TGTGCCAGCAGCTTTTCTGGGGAGGAGACCCAGTACTTC.

The chain carries TRBV7-9 and TRBJ1-6; 8 positions agree with TRBD1. This CDR3 has 16 residues. Unmatched junction bases numbered 8, after V lost 6 bases and J lost 4 bases. Germline-derived CDR1 and CDR2 are SEHNR and FQNEAQ (reference sequence). The CDR3 nucleotides read TGTGCCAGCAGTTCTCTCTGGACAGGGTATAATTCACCCCTCCACTTT. Translated, it gives CASSSLWTGYNSPLHF.

This clonotype was seen a few times. This chain links TRBV21-1 with TRBJ1-5; the table calls TRBD1, which could not be checked here. TRBV21-1 is a recognized pseudogene. The CDR3 covers 12 residues. DNA of the CDR3: TGTGCCAGACAGGGGGACAATCAGCCCCAGCATTTT. Protein sequence: CARQGDNQPQHF.

This sequence joins TRBV21-1 and TRBJ2-1; the table's D gene call, TRBD1, was not cross checked with the DNA. TRBV21-1 is a pseudogene. The CDR3 loop spans 15 amino acids. CDR3 residues: CASSDWDGDYNEQFF. The CDR3 DNA reads as TGTGCCAGCAGCGACTGGGACGGGGACTACAATGAGCAGTTCTTC.

In DNA form, the CDR3 reads TGTGCCACCAGCAGAGGGGCTAGCGGGGGCTACGAGCAGTACTTC. This encodes CATSRGASGGYEQYF. This sequence joins TRBV15 and TRBJ2-7; 10 nucleotides line up with TRBD2. CDR1 and CDR2 from the germline V gene are LNHNV and YYDKDF (reference sequence). This CDR3 has 15 amino acids. V gave up 1 base and J gave up 3 bases; unmatched junction bases: 3.

The chain joins TRBV20-1 to TRBJ2-2; tentatively, D is TRBD2 (6 bases). Trimming shortened V by 3 bases and J by 4 bases, and 12 bases separated the two germline ends. Germline V gene sequence: CDR1 DFQATT, CDR2 SNEGSKA (reference sequence). The CDR3 covers 14 residues. The CDR3 DNA sequence: TGCAGTGCTAGGGCGGGGCGGGTCACCGGGGAGCTGTTTTTT. Amino acid sequence: CSARAGRVTGELFF.